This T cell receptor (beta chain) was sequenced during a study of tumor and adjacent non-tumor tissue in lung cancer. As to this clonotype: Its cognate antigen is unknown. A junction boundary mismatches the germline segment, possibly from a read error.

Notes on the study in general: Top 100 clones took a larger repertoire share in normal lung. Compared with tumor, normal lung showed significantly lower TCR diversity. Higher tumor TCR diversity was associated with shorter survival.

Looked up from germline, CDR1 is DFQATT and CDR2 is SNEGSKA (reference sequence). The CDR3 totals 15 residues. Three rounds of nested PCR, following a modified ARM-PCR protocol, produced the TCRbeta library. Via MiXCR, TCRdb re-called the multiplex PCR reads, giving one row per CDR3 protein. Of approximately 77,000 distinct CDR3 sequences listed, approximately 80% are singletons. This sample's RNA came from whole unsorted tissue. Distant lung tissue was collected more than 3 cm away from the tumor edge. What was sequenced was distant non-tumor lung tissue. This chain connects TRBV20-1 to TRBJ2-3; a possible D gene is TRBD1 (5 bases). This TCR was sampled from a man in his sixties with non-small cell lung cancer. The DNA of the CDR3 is TGCAGTGTTAGTGCGGAAAAAAGGGGTCCAGATAGGCAGTATTTT. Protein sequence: CSVSAEKRGPDRQYF.